This T cell receptor (beta chain) was sequenced during a study of blood T cell repertoires in COVID-19. Study background: Sites in the United States, Italy and Spain provided acute and convalescent COVID-19 samples. Sample material is recorded as cDNA or gDNA derived from T cells, B-cell-depleted T cells, or PBMCs.

CDR1 is LNHNV, CDR2 YYDKDF, per germline (reference sequence). This CDR3 spans 17 amino acids. V was clipped by 3 bases and J by 3 bases; unmatched bases: 9. Per the study methods: Estimates of nucleated cell counts were drawn from the amplification of reference gene primers. Clones were sequenced by immunoSEQ multiplex PCR, and TCRdb holds only the in-frame ones, with some missing. D and trimming come from the DNA, and the V and J calls and clone size come from that table. The sample gives about 150,000 clones, over 75% of which show up once; more than 14% is in the top ten. V usage is TRBV15 and J usage is TRBJ2-1, with 9 positions matching TRBD1. The sequence was collected from a woman between 40 and 55 years old with acute or convalescent COVID-19. The sample was peripheral blood. The CDR3 protein is CATSRSLTTGGYNEQFF. In nucleotides, the CDR3 is TGTGCCACCAGCAGGTCTCTAACGACAGGGGGCTACAATGAGCAGTTCTTC.